Listed below are T cell receptor beta chains from one sample, sequenced in a study of shared clonotypes between healthy human individuals. Produced via immunoSEQ multiplex PCR; TCRdb's table is partial and in-frame only. The sample shows some 2,400,000 clones, more than 90% of them seen only once. Material: naive CD4+ T cells sorted from blood. These receptors all stem from a man aged 18 to 35 in good health. Both conserved end residues are trimmed from each CDR3. Clone size, where shown, is once, few, many, or a class for clones that have expanded.

clone size: once; V gene: TRBV6-5; CDR3 protein: ASSYSAGRPLH
clone size: .; V gene: TRBV28; CDR3 protein: ASSTSHHPSYEQY
clone size: .; V gene: TRBV7-2; CDR3 protein: ASSPGTGTGTDTQY
clone size: .; V gene: TRBV5-8; CDR3 protein: ASSRLAGVKIYEQY
clone size: .; V gene: TRBV19; CDR3 protein: ASSIENRNPNTEAF
clone size: .; V gene: TRBV10-2; CDR3 protein: ASSFGGRVPQH
clone size: .; V gene: TRBV18; CDR3 protein: ASSPGQAGSYEQY
clone size: .; V gene: TRBV10-3; CDR3 protein: AISEQGYEQY
clone size: .; V gene: TRBV29-1; CDR3 protein: SVARDIPLGYT
clone size: .; V gene: TRBV7-2; CDR3 protein: ASSLGGLAGSYEQY
clone size: .; V gene: TRBV4-1; CDR3 protein: ASSQEAVGGGRY
clone size: .; V gene: TRBV9; CDR3 protein: ASSVGRGGTGPTDTQY
clone size: .; V gene: TRBV10-3; CDR3 protein: AISGQGGTGELF
clone size: .; V gene: TRBV10-3; CDR3 protein: AISDGGRTGELF
clone size: .; V gene: TRBV11-2; CDR3 protein: ASSQSDSGNTIY
clone size: .; V gene: TRBV5-4; CDR3 protein: ASSLHTIRDGYT
clone size: .; V gene: TRBV5-4; CDR3 protein: ASSLREGQDIQY
clone size: .; V gene: TRBV7-2; CDR3 protein: ASSLPGGTQY